This is a list of T cell receptor beta chains from one sample in a study of blood T cell repertoires in COVID-19. The data were produced by immunoSEQ multiplex PCR, yet TCRdb's version contains in-frame clones alone and is incomplete. The table shows about 220,000 clones, with over 80% occurring only once. The source material was peripheral blood. Receptor source: a human donor in a cohort sampled during active COVID-19. Both conserved end residues are trimmed from each CDR3. A D gene is named only where the DNA matches it firmly.

D: TRBD2
J: TRBJ2-2
V: TRBV9
CDR3: ASSRGVAGELF

D: .
J: TRBJ2-7
V: TRBV7-9
CDR3: ASSLPLQDYEQY

D: .
J: TRBJ1-2
V: TRBV4-2
CDR3: ASSQERQLSRT

D: TRBD2
J: TRBJ2-1
V: TRBV5-1
CDR3: ASSPPGLATYNEQF

D: TRBD1
J: TRBJ1-6
V: TRBV6-4
CDR3: ASRLGQVPYNSPLH

D: TRBD1
J: TRBJ1-5
V: TRBV19
CDR3: ASSIVGTANQPQH

D: .
J: TRBJ2-3
V: TRBV24-1
CDR3: ATGGGTDTQY

D: TRBD2
J: TRBJ2-1
V: TRBV6-4
CDR3: ASSEILAGEQF

D: .
J: TRBJ1-1
V: TRBV7-8
CDR3: ASSPPRARNTETF

D: .
J: TRBJ1-5
V: TRBV5-5
CDR3: ASSVAGRNQPQH

D: .
J: TRBJ2-7
V: TRBV6-4
CDR3: ASSESLRETSYEQY

D: TRBD2
J: TRBJ2-5
V: TRBV18
CDR3: ASSPLAGGPFETQY

D: .
J: TRBJ2-7
V: TRBV19
CDR3: ASSIDYRGTREQY

D: TRBD1
J: TRBJ2-7
V: TRBV28
CDR3: ASSLTGYYEQY

D: .
J: TRBJ2-7
V: TRBV28
CDR3: ASSSLGQNGYEQY

D: TRBD1
J: TRBJ2-7
V: TRBV7-9
CDR3: ASSLLGGQHLYEQY

D: TRBD2
J: TRBJ2-3
V: TRBV14
CDR3: ASSQPTSGIYYGTDTQY

D: TRBD1
J: TRBJ1-1
V: TRBV30
CDR3: AWRTGGYTEAF

D: TRBD1
J: TRBJ1-4
V: TRBV18
CDR3: ASSLSQGGPEKLF

D: .
J: TRBJ1-5
V: TRBV6-5
CDR3: ASSYTGRQPQH

D: TRBD2
J: TRBJ2-1
V: TRBV6-5
CDR3: ASSGLAGGSEQF

D: .
J: TRBJ2-6
V: TRBV21-1
CDR3: ASSKPSSGANVLT

D: .
J: TRBJ2-7
V: TRBV5-4
CDR3: ASSLAGAGSYEQY

D: TRBD2
J: TRBJ2-4
V: TRBV25-1
CDR3: ASSLTSGGSQGNIQY

D: TRBD2
J: TRBJ2-5
V: TRBV6-5
CDR3: ASSPLAGGETQY

D: TRBD1
J: TRBJ1-4
V: TRBV9
CDR3: ASSTDRGEKLF

D: TRBD2
J: TRBJ2-7
V: TRBV11-1
CDR3: ASSLIAGSSYEQY

D: .
J: TRBJ2-7
V: TRBV3-1/TRBV3-2
CDR3: ASSQVRRLVPYEQY

D: TRBD1
J: TRBJ2-7
V: TRBV10-3
CDR3: AISERTGGYEQY

D: TRBD1
J: TRBJ2-7
V: TRBV6-6
CDR3: ASRAGGNEQY

D: TRBD2
J: TRBJ2-1
V: TRBV9
CDR3: ASSPRLAGGYNEQF

D: .
J: TRBJ1-1
V: TRBV2
CDR3: ASSDLFNTEAF

D: .
J: TRBJ2-6
V: TRBV6-5
CDR3: ASSLRSSGANVLT

D: TRBD2
J: TRBJ2-7
V: TRBV5-6
CDR3: ASSFHPSGRYPSEQY